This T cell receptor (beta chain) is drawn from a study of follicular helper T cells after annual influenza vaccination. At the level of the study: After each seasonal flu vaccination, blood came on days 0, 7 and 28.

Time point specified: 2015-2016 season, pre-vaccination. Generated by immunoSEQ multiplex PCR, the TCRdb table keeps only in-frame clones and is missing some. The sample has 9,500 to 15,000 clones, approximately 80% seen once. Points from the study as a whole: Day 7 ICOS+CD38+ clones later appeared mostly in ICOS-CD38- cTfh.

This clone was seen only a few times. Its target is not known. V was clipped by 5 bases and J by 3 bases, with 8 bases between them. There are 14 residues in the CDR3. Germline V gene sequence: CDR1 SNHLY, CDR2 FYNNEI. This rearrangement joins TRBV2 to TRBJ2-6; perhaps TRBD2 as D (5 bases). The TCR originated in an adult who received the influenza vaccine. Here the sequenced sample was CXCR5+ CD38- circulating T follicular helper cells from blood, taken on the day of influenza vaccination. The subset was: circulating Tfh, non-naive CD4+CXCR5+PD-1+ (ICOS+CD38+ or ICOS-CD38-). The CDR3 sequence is CASSSGFGANVLTF. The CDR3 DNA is TGTGCCAGCAGTTCGGGGTTTGGGGCCAACGTCCTGACTTTC.